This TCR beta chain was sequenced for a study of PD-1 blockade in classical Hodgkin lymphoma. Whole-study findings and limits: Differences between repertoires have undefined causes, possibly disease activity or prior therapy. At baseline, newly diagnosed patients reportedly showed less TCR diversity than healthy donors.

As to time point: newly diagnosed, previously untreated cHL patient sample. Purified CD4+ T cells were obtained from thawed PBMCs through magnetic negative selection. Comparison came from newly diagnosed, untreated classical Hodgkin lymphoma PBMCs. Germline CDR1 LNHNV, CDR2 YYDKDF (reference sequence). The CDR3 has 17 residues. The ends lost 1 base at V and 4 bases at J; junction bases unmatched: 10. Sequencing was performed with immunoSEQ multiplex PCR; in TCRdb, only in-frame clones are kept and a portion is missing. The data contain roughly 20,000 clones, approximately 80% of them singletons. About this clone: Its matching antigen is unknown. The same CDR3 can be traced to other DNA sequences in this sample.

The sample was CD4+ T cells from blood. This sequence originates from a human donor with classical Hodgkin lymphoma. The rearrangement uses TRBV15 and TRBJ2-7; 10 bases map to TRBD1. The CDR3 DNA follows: TGTGCCACCAGCAGAGCTCCAATTGGGACAGGGGCGTACGAGCAGTACTTC. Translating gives CATSRAPIGTGAYEQYF.